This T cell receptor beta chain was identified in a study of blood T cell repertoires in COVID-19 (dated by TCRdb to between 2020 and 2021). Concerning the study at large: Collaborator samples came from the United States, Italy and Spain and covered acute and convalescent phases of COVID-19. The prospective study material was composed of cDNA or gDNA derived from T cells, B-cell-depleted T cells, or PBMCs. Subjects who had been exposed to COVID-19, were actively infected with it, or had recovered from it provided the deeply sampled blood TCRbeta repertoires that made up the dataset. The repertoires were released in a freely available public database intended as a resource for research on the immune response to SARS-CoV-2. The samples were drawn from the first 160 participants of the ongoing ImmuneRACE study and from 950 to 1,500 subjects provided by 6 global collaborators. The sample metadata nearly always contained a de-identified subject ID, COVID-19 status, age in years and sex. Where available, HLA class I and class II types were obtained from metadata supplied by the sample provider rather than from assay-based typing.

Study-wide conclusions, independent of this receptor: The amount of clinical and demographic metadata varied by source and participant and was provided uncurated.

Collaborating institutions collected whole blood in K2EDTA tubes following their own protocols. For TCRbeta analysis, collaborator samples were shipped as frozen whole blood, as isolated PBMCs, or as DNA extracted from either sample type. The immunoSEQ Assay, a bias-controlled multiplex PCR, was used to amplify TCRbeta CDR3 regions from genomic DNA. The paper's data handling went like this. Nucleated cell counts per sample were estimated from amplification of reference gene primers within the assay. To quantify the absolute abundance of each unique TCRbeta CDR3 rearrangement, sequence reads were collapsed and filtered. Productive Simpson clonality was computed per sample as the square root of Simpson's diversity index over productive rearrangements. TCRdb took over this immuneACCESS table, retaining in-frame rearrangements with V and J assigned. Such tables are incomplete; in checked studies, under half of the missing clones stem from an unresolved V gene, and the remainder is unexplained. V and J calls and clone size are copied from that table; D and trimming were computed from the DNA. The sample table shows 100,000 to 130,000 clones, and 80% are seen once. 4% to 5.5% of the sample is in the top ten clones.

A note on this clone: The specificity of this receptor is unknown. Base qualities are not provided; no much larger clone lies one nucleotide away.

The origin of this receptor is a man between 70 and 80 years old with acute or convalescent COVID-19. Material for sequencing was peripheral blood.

The DNA sequence is TGTGCCAGCTCATCAAGACAGGGAGGAACTGGGGAGCTGTTTTTT. This encodes CASSSRQGGTGELFF. The chain joins TRBV18 to TRBJ2-2; 7 matching bases give a weak D call of TRBD1. V was cut back by 5 bases and J by 8 bases, leaving a gap of 18 bases between them. Looking up the germline V gene yields CDR1 KGHSH and CDR2 LQKENI. The CDR3 goes from the cysteine to the phenylalanine over 15 residues. Only CDR3 DNA remains: 45 bases, in frame from the first base.